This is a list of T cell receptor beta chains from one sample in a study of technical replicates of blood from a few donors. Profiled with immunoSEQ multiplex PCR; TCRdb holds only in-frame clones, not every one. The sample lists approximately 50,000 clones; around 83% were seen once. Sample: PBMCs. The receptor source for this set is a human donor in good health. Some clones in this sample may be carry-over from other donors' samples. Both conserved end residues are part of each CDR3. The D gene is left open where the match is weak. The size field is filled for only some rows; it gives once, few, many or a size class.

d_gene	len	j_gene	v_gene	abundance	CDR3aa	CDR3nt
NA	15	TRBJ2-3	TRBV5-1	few	CASSSQLDGLSVQYF	TGCGCCAGCAGCTCCCAGTTAGACGGGTTAAGTGTGCAGTATTTT
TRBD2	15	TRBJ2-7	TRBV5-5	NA	CASRVGLAGNYEQYF	TGTGCCAGCAGGGTTGGGCTAGCGGGGAACTACGAGCAGTACTTC
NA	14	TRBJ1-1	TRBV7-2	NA	CASSLRGLNTEAFF	TGTGCCAGCAGCTTAAGAGGGTTGAACACTGAAGCTTTCTTT
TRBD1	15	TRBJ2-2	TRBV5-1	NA	CASSPQGQGSGELFF	TGCGCCAGCAGCCCCCAAGGACAGGGGTCCGGGGAGCTGTTTTTT
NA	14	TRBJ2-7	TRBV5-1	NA	CASSSGTSSYEQYF	TGCGCCAGCAGCTCCGGGACAAGCTCCTACGAGCAGTACTTC
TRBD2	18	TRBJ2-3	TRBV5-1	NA	CASSLAASGGFSTDTQYF	TGCGCCAGCAGCTTGGCGGCTAGCGGGGGTTTTAGCACAGATACGCAGTATTTT
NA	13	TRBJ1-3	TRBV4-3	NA	CASSRGQGNTIYF	TGCGCCAGCAGCCGCGGACAGGGAAACACCATATATTTT
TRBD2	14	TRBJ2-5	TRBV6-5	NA	CASSFAGTTETQYF	TGTGCCAGCAGTTTCGCCGGGACTACGGAGACCCAGTACTTC
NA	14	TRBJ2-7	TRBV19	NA	CASSIPAQVGEQYF	TGTGCCAGTAGTATTCCCGCACAGGTTGGGGAGCAGTACTTC
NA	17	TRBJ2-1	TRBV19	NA	CASSMNGAGASYNEQFF	TGTGCCAGTAGTATGAACGGCGCGGGGGCCTCCTACAATGAGCAGTTCTTC
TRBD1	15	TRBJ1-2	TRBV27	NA	CASSPRDGGTGSYTF	TGTGCCAGCAGTCCCCGGGACGGGGGGACAGGTAGCTACACCTTC